These 7 T cell receptor beta chains share one sample of origin, sequenced in a study of T cell changes during pregnancy in multiple sclerosis. The table came from immunoSEQ multiplex PCR; TCRdb's copy has only in-frame clones and leaves some out. The table lists about 87,000 clones, just under 95% of them singletons. The sample consisted of peripheral blood, taken in the third trimester of pregnancy. The origin of the receptors is a female donor in good health, enrolled as a control in a pregnancy study.

This chain joins TRBV27 and TRBJ1-1, with a possible D match to TRBD1 (5 bases). The CDR3 has 15 amino acids. Per the germline V gene, CDR1 is MNHEY and CDR2 is SMNVEV (reference sequence). The V and J ends lost 1 base and 1 base respectively, with 10 bases between them. CDR3: CASSLLGGANTEAFF. The CDR3 DNA follows: TGTGCCAGCAGTTTATTGGGTGGGGCGAACACTGAAGCTTTCTTT.

V is TRBV6-1 and J is TRBJ2-7; D not certain. In germline, CDR1 is MNHNS, CDR2 SASEGT. The CDR3 runs 13 residues. V was cut by 4 bases and J by 1 base, with 8 bases left in between. This chain's CDR3 is CASSAPGSYEQYF. CDR3 nucleotides: TGTGCCAGCAGTGCGCCAGGATCCTACGAGCAGTACTTC.

The rearrangement uses TRBV5-6 and TRBJ2-2, with TRBD2 matching over 7 bases. The CDR3 runs 14 residues. Trimming took 5 bases from V and 4 from J; bases not matched to a gene: 5. Germline loops: CDR1 SGHDT, CDR2 YYEEEE. CDR3 bases: TGTGCCAGCAGTCTGGGGGGGGGCACCGGGGAGCTGTTTTTT. It specifies CASSLGGGTGELFF.

This chain links TRBV27 with TRBJ2-2; D possibly corresponds to TRBD2 (6 bases). The CDR3 has 12 amino acids. V was clipped by 8 bases and J by 14 bases, with 18 bases between them. Germline lookup yields CDR1 MNHEY and CDR2 SMNVEV (reference sequence). The CDR3 DNA sequence: TGTGCCAGCCGTCGAGCGGGCTGGGGTCTGTTTTTT. As protein: CASRRAGWGLFF.

The chain employs TRBV4-1 and TRBJ2-3, with D possibly TRBD1 on 6 matching bases. Trimming took off 0 bases at V and 4 bases at J, with 17 bases between the two ends. The CDR3 consists of 17 residues. Germline V gives CDR1 MGHRA, CDR2 YSYEKL. In DNA, the CDR3 is TGCGCCAGCAGCCAAGATCCTGGGCAGGGGTTCCCAGATACGCAGTATTTT. Amino acid sequence: CASSQDPGQGFPDTQYF.

This clone appeared a single time. The J gene is TRBJ2-1, the V gene TRBV18; TRBD2 matches at 8 bases. Per germline, CDR1 KGHSH and CDR2 LQKENI. The ends lost 6 bases at V and 0 bases at J; junction bases unmatched: 13. The CDR3 loop spans 18 amino acids. CDR3 nucleotides: TGTGCCAGCTCCCCCGTACTACTAGCGGCTAGCTCCTACAATGAGCAGTTCTTC. Protein: CASSPVLLAASSYNEQFF.

The chain carries TRBV5-1 and TRBJ2-1; perhaps TRBD2 as D (5 bases). This CDR3 is built from 16 residues. Deletions cut 0 bases from V and 9 bases from J, with 19 bases between. Germline values: CDR1 SGHRS, CDR2 YFSETQ. The CDR3 DNA reads as TGCGCCAGCAGCTTGGCCGGGGTAGCCCGGAGCGGTGAGCAGTTCTTC. The encoded protein is CASSLAGVARSGEQFF.